This TCR beta chain was identified during a study of shared clonotypes between healthy human individuals. Clones were read by immunoSEQ multiplex PCR, and TCRdb kept only the in-frame ones, dropping some. The sample includes approximately 1.9 million clones, 93% of them seen just once. The naive CD8 population came from CD45RO-negative cells selected for CCR7, without terminally differentiated effector memory CD45RA+ cells. This receptor was taken from a man between 18 and 29 years old in good health. Some clones in this sample may be carry-over from other donors' samples. Sequenced input: naive CD8+ T cells from PBMCs.

CDR3 nucleotide sequence: TGTGCCTGGACTCAAGACAGGGACTACGAGCAGTACTTC. It specifies CAWTQDRDYEQYF. The rearrangement uses TRBV30 and TRBJ2-7; 7 bases are a match to TRBD1. The CDR3 is 13 residues long. Germline CDR1 and CDR2: GTSNPN and SVGIG (reference sequence). Unmatched junction bases numbered 6, after V lost 4 bases and J lost 3 bases.